A single sample is the source of the 2 T cell receptor beta chains below, sequenced in a study of control samples from healthy donors and cancer patients (dated by TCRdb to 2020 to 2022). The library was prepared using the immunoSEQ multiplex PCR assay. The table comes from immuneACCESS by way of TCRdb, which keeps in-frame sequences with V and J called. Part of the clones is missing from these tables; in studies checked, under half for an unresolved V gene and the rest for unknown reasons. Counted in this sample were 190,000 or so clones; roughly 91% of them appeared once. Approximately 1.5% of the sample lies in the top ten. Sequenced: blood. These receptors came from a man between 18 and 29 years old in good health.

The chain is built from TRBV5-8 and TRBJ2-3; the D call may be TRBD1 or TRBD2 (5 bases each). The germline V gene has CDR1 SGHTS and CDR2 YDEGEE. V lost 4 bases and J lost 2, with 20 bases in between. This CDR3 region has 17 residues. This CDR3 reads CASSTGTYGSSTDTQYF. CDR3 nucleotide sequence: TGTGCCAGCAGCACGGGGACCTACGGCTCTTCCACAGATACGCAGTATTTT.

This rearrangement joins TRBV30 to TRBJ1-2, with 7 bases lining up with TRBD1. This CDR3 is 14 amino acids long. Germline V gene lookup returns CDR1 GTSNPN and CDR2 SVGIG (reference sequence). V lost 7 bases, J lost 3 bases, and 11 bases stayed unmatched. The CDR3 coding sequence is TGTGCCTTCCGTAGGGACAGCGAGTACTATGGCTACACCTTC. Translation gives CAFRRDSEYYGYTF.